This TCR beta chain was identified during a study of cytomegalovirus exposure and HLA in healthy donors. Of note for this clone: The antigen is not known.

Study outcomes and limitations: Exclusion applied to some V segments, including TRBV6-2 and TRBV6-3, as they were indistinguishable.

Amplification used 60 Vbeta primers and 13 Jbeta primers. The table came from immunoSEQ multiplex PCR; TCRdb's copy has only in-frame clones and leaves some out. The sample table includes tens of thousands of clones. The V gene lost 7 bases and the J gene lost 9 bases, with 16 bases spanning the gap. Germline V CDR1 and CDR2: SNHLY, FYNNEI. There are 13 residues in the CDR3. The sequenced sample consisted of PBMCs. The chain employs TRBV2 and TRBJ2-1; D might be TRBD2 (5 bases). This sequence was found in a female donor in good health and CMV-seropositive. The CDR3 DNA follows: TGTGCCAGCATAGGAACTAGATGGGGTGAGCAGTTCTTC. Protein sequence: CASIGTRWGEQFF.